This T cell receptor (beta chain) was documented in a study of shared clonotypes between healthy human individuals. Overall study results and limits: Only a few donors were included, so the genetic and exposure-history diversity represented was limited.

This clone was recorded once. Its antigen is still unknown. Germline loops: CDR1 SGDLS, CDR2 YYNGEE. The CDR3 length is 21 residues. V was pared by 1 base and J by 4 bases, with 16 bases of the junction left unmatched. Template for every sorted-subset replicate PCR totaled about 200 ng DNA, approximately 30,000 T cell genomes. Clones were sequenced by immunoSEQ multiplex PCR, and TCRdb holds only the in-frame ones, with some missing. The table shows over a million clones, with roughly 96% occurring only once. Donors were Caucasian adults residing in Nashville, Tennessee, USA. The chain recombines TRBV9 with TRBJ2-1; TRBD2 matches at 14 bases. The source material was naive CD4+ T cells sorted from blood. Regarding subset: CD45RA+ positively selected. This clonotype was obtained from a man aged 30 to 39 in good health. In nucleotides, the CDR3 is TGTGCCAGCAGCGTAAACTCAGGGACTAGCGGGAGAGGATCGGGGTACAATGAGCAGTTCTTC. This gives the protein CASSVNSGTSGRGSGYNEQFF.